The rows below give T cell receptor beta chains drawn from one sample of a study of T cell repertoires in cytomegalovirus infection. TCRdb re-called the reads with MiXCR, one entry per CDR3 protein. The table lists more than 350,000 distinct CDR3 sequences, approximately 33% of them singletons. Sequenced: PBMCs. These receptors all come from a human donor in good health (CMV status not recorded). Some clones in this sample may be carry-over from other donors' samples. Both conserved end residues are part of each CDR3. Fields, in order: CDR3 DNA, CDR3 protein, D gene, clone size, J gene, V gene. The D gene is left open where the match is weak. Clone size is given for some rows only: seen once, a few or many times, or a class if the clone is expanded.

cdr3_nt: TGTGCCAGCAGCAAGGGGGCCAGTTACAATGAGCAGTTCTTC
cdr3_aa: CASSKGASYNEQFF
d_call: TRBD1
clone_size: many
j_call: TRBJ2-1
v_call: TRBV7-8

cdr3_nt: TGTGCCAGAAGCGAACGCACCGGAAGGGAGCCGTTCTTC
cdr3_aa: CARSERTGREPFF
d_call: .
clone_size: once
j_call: TRBJ2-1
v_call: TRBV7-6

cdr3_nt: TGCAGTGCAGCCGGGACTACCAATGAGCAGTTCTTC
cdr3_aa: CSAAGTTNEQFF
d_call: TRBD2
clone_size: few
j_call: TRBJ2-1
v_call: TRBV20-1

cdr3_nt: TGCAGTGCGTATACTAGCGGAGGCAATGAGCAGTTCTTC
cdr3_aa: CSAYTSGGNEQFF
d_call: TRBD2
clone_size: few
j_call: TRBJ2-1
v_call: TRBV20-1

cdr3_nt: TGTGCCAGCAGCTTCCCAGGGAGTGGAAAGGAAAAACTGTTTTTT
cdr3_aa: CASSFPGSGKEKLFF
d_call: .
clone_size: .
j_call: TRBJ1-4
v_call: TRBV7-9

cdr3_nt: TGTGCCAGCAGCTTGGGGGCTATCGGCGAGTACGAGCAGTACTTC
cdr3_aa: CASSLGAIGEYEQYF
d_call: .
clone_size: .
j_call: TRBJ2-7
v_call: TRBV5-4

cdr3_nt: TGTGCCACCAGTGAAGGGGGCAGCAATCAGCCCCAGCATTTT
cdr3_aa: CATSEGGSNQPQHF
d_call: TRBD1
clone_size: few
j_call: TRBJ1-5
v_call: TRBV24-1

cdr3_nt: TGTTCCAGCAGCCCGGGAAAGGGCGGGACAGATACGCAGTATTTT
cdr3_aa: CSSSPGKGGTDTQYF
d_call: .
clone_size: .
j_call: TRBJ2-3
v_call: TRBV11-3

cdr3_nt: TGTGCCAGTGCCCGGGAGCTAGGTCCCCTCAGGACGAAACTGTTTTTT
cdr3_aa: CASARELGPLRTKLFF
d_call: .
clone_size: .
j_call: TRBJ1-4
v_call: TRBV2

cdr3_nt: TGCAGTGCTAGGCACGGGGCTTGGGAGCAGTTCTTC
cdr3_aa: CSARHGAWEQFF
d_call: .
clone_size: .
j_call: TRBJ2-1
v_call: TRBV20-1

cdr3_nt: TGTGCCAGCAGCTACCGGAGGGGTGGGGACAGCGACGGCTACACCTTC
cdr3_aa: CASSYRRGGDSDGYTF
d_call: TRBD1
clone_size: many
j_call: TRBJ1-2
v_call: TRBV7-2

cdr3_nt: TGTGCCAGCTCACCACCGGGACTTCCCTACGAGCAGTACTTC
cdr3_aa: CASSPPGLPYEQYF
d_call: .
clone_size: .
j_call: TRBJ2-7
v_call: TRBV18

cdr3_nt: TGTGCCAGCAGCGCCCCGGGACGAACGGCTGGGGCCAACGTCCTGACTTTC
cdr3_aa: CASSAPGRTAGANVLTF
d_call: .
clone_size: many
j_call: TRBJ2-6
v_call: TRBV7-2

cdr3_nt: TGCGCCAGCAGCCAAGAAAGGGCAACCGGGGAGCTGTTTTTT
cdr3_aa: CASSQERATGELFF
d_call: .
clone_size: .
j_call: TRBJ2-2
v_call: TRBV4-1

cdr3_nt: TGTGCCAGCAGTCTGCCTATCTTAGCCGGGACTGAAGCTTTCTTT
cdr3_aa: CASSLPILAGTEAFF
d_call: .
clone_size: .
j_call: TRBJ1-1
v_call: TRBV28

cdr3_nt: TGCGCCAGCAGCGGGACTAGCGGGGACACCGGGGAGCTGTTTTTT
cdr3_aa: CASSGTSGDTGELFF
d_call: TRBD2
clone_size: .
j_call: TRBJ2-2
v_call: TRBV10-2

cdr3_nt: TGTGCCAGCAGCTCAGAAAGTCTAAACACTGAAGCTTTCTTT
cdr3_aa: CASSSESLNTEAFF
d_call: .
clone_size: .
j_call: TRBJ1-1
v_call: TRBV5-4

cdr3_nt: TGTGCCAGCAGCTTGGCCTCAGGCAGAAGAAACACCATATATTTT
cdr3_aa: CASSLASGRRNTIYF
d_call: .
clone_size: .
j_call: TRBJ1-3
v_call: TRBV5-6